Presented here are 24 T cell receptor beta chains from one specimen sequenced in a study of T cells in Graves' hyperthyroidism and ophthalmopathy. RNA transcripts served as the template for amplifying TCR beta CDR3 regions. Using the HTBI primer set, a first-round RT-PCR was run on the TCR CDR3. Each CDR3 protein gets one entry after TCRdb re-called the multiplex PCR reads with MiXCR. The data hold approximately 400,000 distinct CDR3 sequences, with approximately 12% observed a single time. Sequencing was carried out using blood. These receptors all come from a young man with Graves' hyperthyroidism that later progressed to Graves' ophthalmopathy.

The rearrangement links TRBV4-1 to TRBJ2-2; TRBD1 agrees at 7 bases. Per germline, CDR1 MGHRA and CDR2 YSYEKL. Losses at the gene ends were 3 bases for V and 2 bases for J; bases not matched to a gene: 6. This CDR3 is built from 16 residues. CDR3 protein: CASSHPGQLNTGELFF. CDR3 DNA sequence: TGCGCCAGCAGCCACCCGGGACAGCTAAACACCGGGGAGCTGTTTTTT.

The chain is built from TRBV30 and TRBJ1-1; 7 nucleotides line up with TRBD1. Per the germline V gene, CDR1 is GTSNPN and CDR2 is SVGIG (reference sequence). The CDR3 loop spans 12 amino acids. V shed 0 bases, J shed 10 bases, and the junction held 5 bases outside the gene matches. The chain's CDR3 is CAWSVQAGGAFF. The CDR3 nucleotides are TGTGCCTGGAGTGTACAGGCAGGGGGAGCTTTCTTT.

This clonotype showed up many times. J is TRBJ1-5 and V is TRBV7-8; 7 nucleotides line up with TRBD1. V trimming: 7 bases; J trimming: 2 bases; junction bases outside the gene matches: 8. This CDR3 comprises 15 residues. Germline values: CDR1 SGHVS, CDR2 FQNEAQ. Written as DNA, the CDR3 is TGTGCCAGCAAACAGGGGCGGATGGGCAATCAGCCCCAGCATTTT. It specifies CASKQGRMGNQPQHF.

In the case of this clonotype: A much larger clone sits a single nucleotide away, making a read error possible. V and J are TRBV5-1 and TRBJ2-1; 8 bases are shared with TRBD2. CDR1 is SGHRS and CDR2 is YFSETQ in the germline V gene. The CDR3 length is 15 residues. The CDR3 nucleotides are TGCGTCAGCAGCTTGGCAGCGGGGGATTACAATGAGCAGTTCTTC. As protein: CVSSLAAGDYNEQFF. The full variable domain, its missing parts supplied by reference TRBV5-1 and TRBJ2-1, is KAGVTQTPRYLIKTRGQQVTLSCSPISGHRSVSWYQQTPGQGLQFLFEYFSETQRNKGNFPGRFSGRQFSNSRSEMNVSTLELGDSALYLCVSSLAAGDYNEQFFGPGTRLTVL.

This clonotype appeared many times. The chain is built from TRBV12-3 or TRBV12-4 and TRBJ2-3; 15 bases align to TRBD2. The V gene end was trimmed by 3 bases and the J gene end by 1 base; junction bases not matched to a gene: 14. The CDR3 runs to 21 residues. In DNA form, the CDR3 reads TGTGCCAGCAGTTTCTCTCCGGGACTAGCGGGGGGCGGGCGGGGCACAGATACGCAGTATTTT. Its translation is CASSFSPGLAGGGRGTDTQYF.

This clonotype was seen a handful of times. Without the conserved terminal phenylalanine or tryptophan, this CDR3 likely stems from a read error. The V gene is TRBV10-3, the J gene TRBJ1-5, with D perhaps TRBD1 (6 bases). The CDR3 totals 15 residues. Germline assignment: CDR1 ENHRY and CDR2 SYGVKD. Trimming took off 10 bases at V and 1 base at J, with 17 bases between the two ends. CDR3 nucleotide sequence: TGTGCCAGCAGAGTGGACAGAGGAAGCAATCAGCCCCAGCATCTT. This codes for CASRVDRGSNQPQHL.

This clonotype was detected ten times or more. The V gene is TRBV20-1, the J gene TRBJ2-1; possibly TRBD2 for D (5 bases). The CDR3 extends over 14 amino acids. V lost 0 bases and J 5 bases, leaving 11 bases between the germline ends. Germline loops: CDR1 DFQATT, CDR2 SNEGSKA (reference sequence). The CDR3: CSARDRGHHNEQFF. CDR3 coding DNA: TGCAGTGCTAGAGATCGAGGGCACCACAATGAGCAGTTCTTC.

This clonotype appeared a few times. This chain links TRBV3-1 with TRBJ2-3, with 13 bases lining up with TRBD2. This CDR3 comprises 18 residues. Per germline, CDR1 LGHDT and CDR2 YNNKEL (reference sequence). The ends lost 8 bases at V and 3 bases at J; junction bases unmatched: 14. CDR3 sequence reads: CASSPRTSGGESTDTQYF. The CDR3 DNA reads TGTGCCAGCTCACCCCGGACTAGCGGGGGAGAATCAACAGATACGCAGTATTTT.

This clonotype has a count of ten or more. The chain carries TRBV30 and TRBJ1-2, with a tentative D call TRBD1 (5 bases). This CDR3 spans 14 amino acids. Per the germline V gene, CDR1 is GTSNPN and CDR2 is SVGIG (reference sequence). Between the trimmed V and J ends, which lost 0 bases and 2 bases, there was a span of 10 bases. Written as DNA, the CDR3 is TGTGCCTGGAGTGTTGGGGGACCGAACTATGGCTACACCTTC. Protein: CAWSVGGPNYGYTF.

This clonotype was seen more than once but under ten times. The chain combines TRBV11-3 with TRBJ2-4, with D unresolved. The CDR3 covers 14 residues. Trimming stripped 4 bases from V and 0 bases from J, with 7 bases between. Germline CDR1 is SGHNT and CDR2 is YENEEA. CDR3 bases: TGTGCCAGCAGCTCGACCTTAGCCAAAAACATTCAGTACTTC. This sequence encodes CASSSTLAKNIQYF.

This clonotype was observed at least ten times. This chain connects TRBV28 to TRBJ2-3; no definite D call. Trimming removed 3 bases from V and 0 bases from J, with 7 bases in between. The CDR3 runs 14 residues. Germline V gene data show CDR1 as MDHEN and CDR2 as SYDVKM. CDR3 DNA sequence: TGTGCCAGCAGTTTTGTATCTAGCACAGATACGCAGTATTTT. Its protein is CASSFVSSTDTQYF.

In its sample, this clonotype was seen many times. The V and J genes are TRBV28 and TRBJ1-1; no reliable D call. V was clipped by 11 bases and J by 2 bases, with 12 bases between them. This CDR3 contains 12 residues. Per germline, CDR1 MDHEN and CDR2 SYDVKM. This chain's CDR3 is CAVLRSNTEAFF. The CDR3 bases are TGTGCCGTACTTCGATCCAACACTGAAGCTTTCTTT.

This clonotype came up many times. This chain joins TRBV28 and TRBJ1-5; 9 bases line up with TRBD1. The CDR3 is 16 residues long. J was trimmed by 2 bases and V by 7 bases; bases with no gene match: 9. Germline V CDR1 and CDR2: MDHEN, SYDVKM. This chain's CDR3 is CASIPGQGPRNQPQHF. In DNA form, the CDR3 reads TGTGCCAGCATCCCGGGACAGGGACCCCGCAATCAGCCCCAGCATTTT.

Concerning this clonotype: The missing conserved phenylalanine or tryptophan at the end of this CDR3 makes a read error likely. The chain has TRBV28 and TRBJ1-2, with 8 bases aligning to TRBD1. The CDR3 is made up of 12 amino acids. Germline CDR1 MDHEN, CDR2 SYDVKM. V trimming: 8 bases; J trimming: 8 bases; junction bases outside the gene matches: 7. The CDR3 here is CASSRGLRGYTL. CDR3 nucleotides: TGTGCCAGCTCCAGGGGGCTGAGGGGCTACACCCTC.

V gene TRBV5-5 combines with J gene TRBJ1-1; TRBD1 might be the D (6 bases). The V gene lost 6 bases and the J gene lost 7 bases, with 19 bases spanning the gap. Germline CDR1 and CDR2: SGHKS and YYEKEE (reference sequence). This CDR3 has 14 residues. CDR3 in DNA: TGTGCCAGCACCACCGGGGCAGTCAGGGGTGAAGCTTTCTTT. This encodes CASTTGAVRGEAFF.

This clonotype was recorded a few times. V and J are TRBV24-1 and TRBJ2-3; 13 nucleotides match TRBD2. CDR1 is KGHDR, CDR2 SFDVKD, per germline. The CDR3 totals 19 residues. V was clipped by 1 base and J by 6 bases; unmatched bases: 12. The CDR3 loop is CATSDFTLTSGGPFDTQYF. CDR3 sequence (DNA): TGTGCCACCAGTGATTTTACCCTGACTAGCGGGGGGCCCTTTGATACGCAGTATTTT.

This clonotype was recorded many times. The chain employs TRBV5-1 and TRBJ2-7; 10 bases are a match to TRBD2. The CDR3 runs 15 residues. V shed 0 bases, J shed 4 bases, and the junction held 4 bases outside the gene matches. CDR1 and CDR2 (germline): SGHRS, YFSETQ. Here the CDR3 reads CASSLEASGGYEQYF. CDR3 DNA sequence: TGCGCCAGCAGCTTGGAGGCTAGCGGGGGTTACGAGCAGTACTTC. The full variable domain, rest sourced from reference TRBV5-1 and TRBJ2-7, is KAGVTQTPRYLIKTRGQQVTLSCSPISGHRSVSWYQQTPGQGLQFLFEYFSETQRNKGNFPGRFSGRQFSNSRSEMNVSTLELGDSALYLCASSLEASGGYEQYFGPGTRLTVT.

This clonotype appeared a few times. The chain employs TRBV29-1 and TRBJ1-1, with D unclear. CDR3 size: 13 residues. Trimming stripped 2 bases from V and 5 bases from J, with 12 bases between. The germline V gene has CDR1 SQVTM and CDR2 ANQGSEA. The CDR3 DNA follows: TGCAGCGTTGAAACTCAGGCTCAAACTGAAGCTTTCTTT. It encodes CSVETQAQTEAFF.

The rearrangement uses TRBV7-2 and TRBJ1-2; TRBD1 is a possible D gene (5 bases). V lost 1 base to trimming and J lost 4 bases, with 16 bases between them. Germline-derived CDR1 and CDR2 are SGHTA and FQGNSA. This CDR3 is 16 amino acids long. The CDR3 nucleotides read TGTGCCAGCAGCTTAGTCCCACAGGCGGTGGCCTATGGCTACACCTTC. Translation: CASSLVPQAVAYGYTF.

This clonotype turned up a few times. The CDR3 bases are TGCAGTGCCCAACTAGCGGTTAGCACAGATACGCAGTATTTT. This gives the protein CSAQLAVSTDTQYF. The chain links TRBV20-1 to TRBJ2-3; 8 bases agree with TRBD2. Germline trimming cut 6 bases from V and 0 bases from J; bases unmatched to any gene: 5. The CDR3 consists of 14 residues. In germline, CDR1 is DFQATT, CDR2 SNEGSKA (reference sequence).

The chain recombines TRBV10-2 with TRBJ1-2, with 11 bases aligning to TRBD1. Germline lookup yields CDR1 WSHSY and CDR2 SAAADI. There are 12 residues in the CDR3. Unmatched junction bases numbered 5, after V lost 10 bases and J lost 7 bases. The CDR3 region is CATGQGAGGYTF. Written as DNA, the CDR3 is TGCGCCACAGGACAGGGGGCTGGTGGCTACACCTTC.

This clonotype was counted between two and nine times. The chain links TRBV9 to TRBJ1-3; D is ambiguous. Trimming cost V 4 bases and J 0 bases, with 14 bases left between them. Germline values: CDR1 SGDLS, CDR2 YYNGEE. This CDR3 is 16 amino acids long. CDR3 residues: CASSSRAKPSGNTIYF. The DNA for the CDR3 is TGTGCCAGCAGCTCCCGGGCCAAACCCTCTGGAAACACCATATATTTT.

V is TRBV6-1 and J is TRBJ1-5, with 7 positions matching TRBD1. Germline assignment: CDR1 MNHNS and CDR2 SASEGT. V was clipped by 5 bases and J by 6 bases; unmatched bases: 4. CDR3 length: 13 amino acids. The CDR3, as DNA: TGTGCCAGCAGTACCGCAGGGGGTCAGCCCCAGCATTTT. Its protein is CASSTAGGQPQHF.

This clonotype was recorded once. The junction departs from the called germline gene at one end, perhaps through a read error. The V gene is TRBV13, the J gene TRBJ2-5; 9 bases fit TRBD1. The CDR3 has 17 amino acids. Germline V gene sequence: CDR1 PRHDT, CDR2 FYEKMQ (reference sequence). The CDR3 DNA is TGTGCCAGCAGCCCAGAGGACAGGGGCCGGCACGCTAAGACTCAGTACTTC. This sequence encodes CASSPEDRGRHAKTQYF. The full variable domain, its missing parts supplied by reference TRBV13 and TRBJ2-5, is AAGVIQSPRHLIKEKRETATLKCYPIPRHDTVYWYQQGPGQDPQFLISFYEKMQSDKGSIPDRFSAQQFSDYHSELNMSSLELGDSALYFCASSPEDRGRHAKTQYFGPGTRLLVL.